One and the same sample provided the 29 T cell receptor beta chains below, sequenced in a study of T cells after posttransplantation cyclophosphamide. The method was immunoSEQ multiplex PCR; TCRdb's version includes in-frame clones alone and lacks a portion of them. The data contain more than 60,000 clones, around 93% of them singletons. The source material was PBMCs. These receptors all stem from a woman aged 25-40 years in good health and a related stem cell transplant donor.

The chain has TRBV19 and TRBJ1-2; 7 bases are a match to TRBD1. Germline V lookup: CDR1 LNHDA, CDR2 SQIVND (reference sequence). Unmatched junction bases numbered 15, after V lost 7 bases and J lost 4 bases. This CDR3 contains 16 residues. The CDR3: CASTGTRTGGPYGYTF. CDR3 sequence (DNA): TGTGCCAGTACCGGGACGAGGACAGGCGGACCCTATGGCTACACCTTC.

The V and J genes are TRBV7-9 and TRBJ2-5; no firm D call. TRBJ2-7 matches the DNA end more closely, so the J call is doubtful. The CDR3 spans 11 residues. Germline loops: CDR1 SEHNR, CDR2 FQNEAQ (reference sequence). CDR3 in DNA: TGTGCCAGCAGCTTATATGACGAGCAGTACTTC. It yields the protein CASSLYDEQYF.

CDR3 DNA sequence: TGTGCCAGCAGTGAAAGTTATGAGCAGTTCTTC. Amino acids: CASSESYEQFF. The V gene is TRBV2, the J gene TRBJ2-1; D unresolved. The CDR3 is 11 amino acids. CDR1 SNHLY and CDR2 FYNNEI come from the germline V gene. V was cut by 2 bases and J by 8 bases, with 4 bases left in between.

The gene calls are TRBV30 and TRBJ1-5, with TRBD1 as a possible D gene (5 bases). Per the germline V gene, CDR1 is GTSNPN and CDR2 is SVGIG (reference sequence). V was pared by 1 base and J by 7 bases, with 14 bases between. The CDR3 is made up of 14 amino acids. DNA of the CDR3: TGTGCCTGGAGTGGGACATCGCCCTTGCAGCCCCAGCATTTT. Protein sequence: CAWSGTSPLQPQHF.

The chain couples TRBV6-5 to TRBJ2-7; tentative D call: TRBD1 (6 bases). Germline-derived CDR1 and CDR2 are MNHEY and SVGAGI. V was pared by 5 bases and J by 3 bases, with 11 bases between. The CDR3 length is 13 residues. The CDR3 loop is CASSRTVGYEQYF. CDR3 DNA sequence: TGTGCCAGCAGTCGGACAGTGGGCTACGAGCAGTACTTC.

This clone was observed once. The CDR3 spells CASSPEGNTIYF. DNA for the CDR3: TGTGCCAGCAGCCCTGAGGGGAACACCATATATTTT. V usage is TRBV7-6 and J usage is TRBJ1-3; D might be TRBD1 (5 bases). Per germline, CDR1 SGHVS and CDR2 FNYEAQ. V lost 5 bases, J lost 7 bases, and 9 bases lay in between. This CDR3 has 12 residues. The whole variable domain, remainder taken from reference TRBV7-6 and TRBJ1-3, is GAGVSQSPRYKVTKRGQDVALRCDPISGHVSLYWYRQALGQGPEFLTYFNYEAQQDKSGLPNDRFSAERPEGSISTLTIQRTEQRDSAMYRCASSPEGNTIYFGEGSWLTVV.

This clone has just one count. This rearrangement joins TRBV5-4 to TRBJ1-2; a possible D gene is TRBD1 (6 bases). The V end was cut by 0 bases, the J end by 2 bases, with 8 bases between. In germline, CDR1 is SGHNT, CDR2 YYREEE (reference sequence). The length of the CDR3 is 14 residues. The CDR3 spells CASSLGTENYGYTF. The CDR3 nucleotides read TGTGCCAGCAGCTTGGGGACAGAGAACTATGGCTACACCTTC.

The gene calls are TRBV2 and TRBJ1-3; D is ambiguous. V lost 3 bases, J lost 0 bases, and 6 bases lay in between. CDR1 and CDR2 (germline): SNHLY, FYNNEI. The CDR3 runs 14 residues. The CDR3 loop is CASSEISSGNTIYF. The CDR3 DNA reads TGTGCCAGCAGTGAGATAAGCTCTGGAAACACCATATATTTT.

This clone was picked up one time. V and J are TRBV7-9 and TRBJ2-2, with D perhaps being TRBD1 or TRBD2 (6 bases each). V lost 8 bases and J 3 bases, leaving 13 bases between the germline ends. From germline, CDR1 is SEHNR and CDR2 FQNEAQ (reference sequence). The CDR3 loop spans 14 amino acids. CDR3 nucleotide sequence: TGTGCCAGCTTCACAGGGACTTACACCGGGGAGCTGTTTTTT. It is translated as CASFTGTYTGELFF.

The chain combines TRBV5-6 with TRBJ1-1; D unresolved. Germline assignment: CDR1 SGHDT and CDR2 YYEEEE. The CDR3 sequence is 16 residues long. Trimming left V 1 base short and J 1 base short, with 14 bases between. CDR3 sequence (DNA): TGTGCCAGCAGCTTGTCAAGGAGCAAACGGAACACTGAAGCTTTCTTT. The encoded protein is CASSLSRSKRNTEAFF. Filled out from reference TRBV5-6 and TRBJ1-1, the complete variable domain reads DAGVTQSPTHLIKTRGQQVTLRCSPKSGHDTVSWYQQALGQGPQFIFQYYEEEERQRGNFPDRFSGHQFPNYSSELNVNALLLGDSALYLCASSLSRSKRNTEAFFGQGTRLTVV.

The genes are TRBV7-9 and TRBJ1-6; tentatively, D is TRBD1 (5 bases). The CDR3 contains 15 residues. The V gene's germline CDR1 is SEHNR and CDR2 FQNEAQ (reference sequence). Trimming took 3 bases from V and 5 from J, leaving 11 bases between them. The CDR3 DNA reads TGTGCCAGCAGCTTCGGAGGAGGGGATAATTCACCCCTCCACTTT. This encodes CASSFGGGDNSPLHF.

This clone was seen a handful of times. The chain combines TRBV15 with TRBJ2-5; TRBD1 or TRBD2 may be the D gene (7 bases each). Trimming stripped 1 base from V and 4 bases from J, with 16 bases between. The CDR3 length is 16 residues. Germline values: CDR1 LNHNV, CDR2 YYDKDF (reference sequence). The CDR3 loop reads CATSRAAGAGGETQYF. CDR3 nucleotides: TGTGCCACCAGCAGAGCTGCGGGGGCAGGGGGAGAGACCCAGTACTTC.

The chain uses TRBV6-1 and TRBJ2-7; TRBD1 matches at 9 bases. The CDR3 spans 14 residues. Germline loops: CDR1 MNHNS, CDR2 SASEGT. V lost 6 bases, J lost 4 bases, and 7 bases stayed unmatched. CDR3 sequence: CASSARTGEYEQYF. The DNA of the CDR3 is TGTGCCAGCAGCGCTCGGACAGGGGAGTACGAGCAGTACTTC.

The chain couples TRBV11-2 to TRBJ1-1; D remains unclear. Trimming shortened V by 3 bases and J by 1 base, and 9 bases separated the two germline ends. The germline gives CDR1 SGHAT, CDR2 FQNNGV. The CDR3 totals 14 residues. CDR3 bases: TGTGCCAGCAGCTTCCCGGGGAAGAACACTGAAGCTTTCTTT. Its protein product is CASSFPGKNTEAFF.

DNA of the CDR3: TGTGCCAGCAGCGACAGAGCCACTGAAGCTTTCTTT. Its protein is CASSDRATEAFF. This rearrangement joins TRBV6-5 to TRBJ1-1; D possibly corresponds to TRBD1 (5 bases). CDR3 length: 12 residues. Germline V gene data show CDR1 as MNHEY and CDR2 as SVGAGI. Trimming removed 6 bases from V and 4 bases from J, with 9 bases in between.

This clone was counted once. V is TRBV27 and J is TRBJ1-5, with unresolved D. CDR1 MNHEY and CDR2 SMNVEV come from the germline V gene (reference sequence). The CDR3 runs 13 residues. V was cut by 7 bases and J by 7 bases, with 14 bases left in between. The CDR3 DNA sequence: TGTGCCAGCAAGGCAGGAGGAGGGCAGCCCCAGCATTTT. Its protein product is CASKAGGGQPQHF.

The chain is built from TRBV30 and TRBJ1-2; D might be TRBD1 (6 bases). Germline values: CDR1 GTSNPN, CDR2 SVGIG (reference sequence). The CDR3 runs to 13 residues. V lost 5 bases and J 4 bases, leaving 14 bases between the germline ends. The DNA of the CDR3 is TGTGCCTGGGGACAACTACAGGGCTATGGCTACACCTTC. This encodes CAWGQLQGYGYTF.

This clone came up once. The CDR3 loop reads CASYGQQNTEAFF. CDR3 bases: TGCGCCAGTTACGGACAGCAGAACACTGAAGCTTTCTTT. This chain connects TRBV5-1 to TRBJ1-1; weak D call: TRBD1 (6 bases). V was trimmed by 8 bases and J by 1 base, leaving 12 bases between them. The CDR3 runs 13 residues. Per germline, CDR1 SGHRS and CDR2 YFSETQ.

The V call is TRBV2, the J call TRBJ2-5, with 15 bases identical to TRBD2. Germline V lookup: CDR1 SNHLY, CDR2 FYNNEI. The junction had 16 bases not matched to a gene; V was cut back by 6 bases and J by 2 bases. CDR3 length: 20 residues. The DNA for the CDR3 is TGTGCCAGCAGGGGGCTTCTAGGACTAGCGGGGGGGCCAGGGCAAGAGACCCAGTACTTC. Its translation: CASRGLLGLAGGPGQETQYF.

J is TRBJ1-3 and V is TRBV7-8; D not certain. Deletions cut 1 base from V and 4 bases from J, with 14 bases between. CDR3 length: 16 amino acids. CDR1 is SGHVS and CDR2 is FQNEAQ in the germline V gene. This chain's CDR3 is CASSLGPSLWGNTIYF. Written as DNA, the CDR3 is TGTGCCAGCAGCTTAGGGCCATCTCTTTGGGGAAACACCATATATTTT.

This chain connects TRBV10-3 to TRBJ2-7; 11 nucleotides line up with TRBD2. The CDR3 has 15 amino acids. Losses at the gene ends were 9 bases for V and 0 bases for J; bases not matched to a gene: 7. Germline loops: CDR1 ENHRY, CDR2 SYGVKD. CDR3 DNA: TGTGCCATTACTCCCGGGACTAGCGGCTCCTACGAGCAGTACTTC. As protein: CAITPGTSGSYEQYF.

The chain carries TRBV29-1 and TRBJ2-1, with 10 bases lining up with TRBD2. Germline CDR1 and CDR2: SQVTM and ANQGSEA. The CDR3 extends over 18 amino acids. With 7 bases clipped from V and 8 bases from J, the junction kept 23 bases outside the gene matches. CDR3 DNA sequence: TGCAGCGCTCCCAGGAGCCAGCTACGGCTAGCGGGGGTACATGAGCAGTTCTTC. This codes for CSAPRSQLRLAGVHEQFF.

This chain uses TRBV19 with TRBJ1-6, with 10 bases matching TRBD1. The junction had 6 bases not matched to a gene; V was cut back by 0 bases and J by 7 bases. Looked up from germline, CDR1 is LNHDA and CDR2 is SQIVND (reference sequence). This CDR3 has 17 amino acids. CDR3 sequence: CASSIDTLTGGNSPLHF. The CDR3 DNA sequence: TGTGCCAGTAGTATAGATACCCTGACAGGGGGCAATTCACCCCTCCACTTT.

V usage is TRBV27 and J usage is TRBJ1-2; D uncertain. The V gene lost 5 bases and the J gene lost 8 bases, with 18 bases spanning the gap. This CDR3 spans 14 amino acids. Germline loops: CDR1 MNHEY, CDR2 SMNVEV (reference sequence). The CDR3 sequence: CASSPPGLREGYTF. The CDR3 nucleotides read TGTGCCAGCAGTCCCCCAGGTTTGAGGGAGGGCTACACCTTC.

The chain has TRBV7-8 and TRBJ1-1, with 8 bases matching TRBD1. CDR1 is SGHVS and CDR2 is FQNEAQ in the germline V gene. There are 15 residues in the CDR3. V lost 6 bases and J lost 0; bases outside the gene matches: 6. CDR3 coding DNA: TGTGCCAGCAGAGCTGGACAGGGCCTGAACACTGAAGCTTTCTTT. Its translation: CASRAGQGLNTEAFF.

A single count supports this clone. This chain connects TRBV28 to TRBJ2-7; 9 bases line up with TRBD1. The germline CDR1 and CDR2 sequences are MDHEN and SYDVKM. The trim removed 7 bases at V and 4 bases at J, leaving 5 bases unmatched. There are 13 residues in the CDR3. The CDR3 coding sequence is TGTGCCAGCACGGGACAGGGTTTTTACGAGCAGTACTTC. Protein product: CASTGQGFYEQYF. Full variable domain (remainder filled in from reference TRBV28 and TRBJ2-7): DVKVTQSSRYLVKRTGEKVFLECVQDMDHENMFWYRQDPGLGLRLIYFSYDVKMKEKGDIPEGYSVSREKKERFSLILESASTNQTSMYLCASTGQGFYEQYFGPGTRLTVT.

The V and J genes are TRBV9 and TRBJ1-2; the D gene is possibly TRBD1 (5 bases). Trimming took 4 bases from V and 5 from J, leaving 15 bases between them. The length of the CDR3 is 14 residues. Germline V CDR1 and CDR2: SGDLS, YYNGEE. CDR3 protein: CASSPEDNGYGYTF. The CDR3 bases are TGTGCCAGCAGCCCTGAGGACAACGGTTATGGCTACACCTTC.

The J gene is TRBJ1-2, the V gene TRBV27; tentative D call: TRBD1 (5 bases). CDR1 and CDR2 (germline): MNHEY, SMNVEV (reference sequence). CDR3 length: 13 residues. V lost 5 bases, J lost 2 bases, and 9 bases lay in between. The CDR3 loop reads CASSDRLNYGYTF. In DNA form, the CDR3 reads TGTGCCAGCAGTGACAGATTGAACTATGGCTACACCTTC.

This clone was seen a handful of times. This chain joins TRBV29-1 and TRBJ2-5; D gene ambiguous. Germline CDR1 reads SQVTM; CDR2 reads ANQGSEA. The V gene lost 5 bases and the J gene lost 4 bases, with 14 bases spanning the gap. This CDR3 has 13 amino acids. CDR3 nucleotides: TGCAGCGTTCTGGTCCCGATTCGAGAGACCCAGTACTTC. Translating it yields CSVLVPIRETQYF.